Here is one T cell receptor beta chain with its context. This entry comes from a study of blood T cell repertoires in COVID-19. Study at large: Some COVID-19 samples were acute and others convalescent; all came from the United States, Italy and Spain. Sources were T cells, B-cell-depleted T cells, or PBMCs; the material itself was cDNA or gDNA.

Original data processing: Cell counts per sample came from amplifying reference gene primers. Sequenced by immunoSEQ multiplex PCR; TCRdb stores in-frame clones only, minus some. V and J calls and clone size follow that table, whereas D and trimming were derived from the DNA. The profile covers 150,000 to 200,000 clones, with roughly 87% appearing a single time and under 2% taken by the ten largest. The ends were cut back, 8 bases at V and 3 bases at J, with 11 bases in the middle. The length of the CDR3 is 12 residues. The sequence was obtained from a man aged 18-30 years who had recovered from COVID-19. The chain uses TRBV12-3 or TRBV12-4 and TRBJ2-7; D gene unclear. Sequenced material: peripheral blood. The chain's CDR3 is CASGRDIYEQYF. In DNA form, the CDR3 reads TGTGCCAGCGGCCGAGACATCTACGAGCAGTACTTC.